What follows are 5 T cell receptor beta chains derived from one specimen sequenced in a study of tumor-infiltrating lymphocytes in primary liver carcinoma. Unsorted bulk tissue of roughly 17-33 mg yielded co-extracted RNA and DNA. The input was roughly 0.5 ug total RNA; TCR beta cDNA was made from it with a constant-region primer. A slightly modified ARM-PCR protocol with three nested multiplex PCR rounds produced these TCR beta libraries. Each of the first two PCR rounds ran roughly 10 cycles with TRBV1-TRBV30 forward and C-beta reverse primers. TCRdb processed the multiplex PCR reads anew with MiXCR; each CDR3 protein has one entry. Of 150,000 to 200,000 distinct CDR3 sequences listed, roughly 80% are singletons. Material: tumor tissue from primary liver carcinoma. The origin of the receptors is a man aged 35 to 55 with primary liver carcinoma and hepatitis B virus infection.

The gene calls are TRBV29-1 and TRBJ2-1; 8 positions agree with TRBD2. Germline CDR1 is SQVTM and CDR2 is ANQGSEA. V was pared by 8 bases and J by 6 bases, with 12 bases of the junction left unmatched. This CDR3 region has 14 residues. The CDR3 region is CSIGQAGVSNEQFF. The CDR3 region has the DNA TGCAGCATTGGACAAGCGGGGGTTTCCAATGAGCAGTTCTTC.

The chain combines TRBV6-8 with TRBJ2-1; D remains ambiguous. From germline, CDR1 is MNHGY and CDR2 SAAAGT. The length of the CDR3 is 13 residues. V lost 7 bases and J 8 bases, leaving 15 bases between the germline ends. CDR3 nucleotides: TGTGCCAGCATTACCCGAGTAGGTGATGAGCAGTTCTTC. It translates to CASITRVGDEQFF.

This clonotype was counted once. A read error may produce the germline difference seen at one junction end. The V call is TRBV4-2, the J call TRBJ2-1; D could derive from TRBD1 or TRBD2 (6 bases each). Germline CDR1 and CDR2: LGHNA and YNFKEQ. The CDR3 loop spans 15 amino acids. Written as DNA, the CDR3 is TGTGCCAGCAGCCATTGGCGGGACACCTACAATGTGCAGTTCTTC. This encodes CASSHWRDTYNVQFF.

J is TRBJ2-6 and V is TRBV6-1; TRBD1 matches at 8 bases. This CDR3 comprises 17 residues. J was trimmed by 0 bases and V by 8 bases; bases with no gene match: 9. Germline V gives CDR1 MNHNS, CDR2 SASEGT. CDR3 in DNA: TGTGCCAGCGCCGAGACAGGGGCCTTCTCTGGGGCCAACGTCCTGACTTTC. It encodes CASAETGAFSGANVLTF.

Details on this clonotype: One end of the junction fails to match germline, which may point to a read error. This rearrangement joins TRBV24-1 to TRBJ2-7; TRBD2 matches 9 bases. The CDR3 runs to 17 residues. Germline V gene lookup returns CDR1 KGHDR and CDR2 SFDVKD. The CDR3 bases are TGTGCCTCCAGCAATTCCGGGGCTAGCGGGATAGTCGACGAGCAGTACTTC. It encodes CASSNSGASGIVDEQYF.